This is a list of T cell receptor beta chains from one sample in a study of shared clonotypes between healthy human individuals. Libraries were prepared by immunoSEQ multiplex PCR; TCRdb keeps only in-frame clonotypes and omits some of them. This sample carries about 730,000 clones, 72% of them seen once, and the ten largest clones take over 1.5%. What was sequenced was memory CD4+ T cells sorted from blood. The receptors originated from a woman aged 30 to 39 in good health. The CDR3 runs from the conserved cysteine through the conserved F or W. Fields, in order: clone size, V gene, J gene, D gene, CDR3 protein, CDR3 DNA. A D gene is named only where the DNA matches it firmly. Only part of the rows carry a size: once, few, many, or a class if the clone is expanded.

size: .
V: TRBV7-9
J: TRBJ1-1
D: .
CDR3: CASRPQRSNTEAFF
DNA: TGTGCCAGCAGGCCACAGAGGTCGAACACTGAAGCTTTCTTT

size: .
V: TRBV29-1
J: TRBJ2-1
D: TRBD2
CDR3: CSVVRAGVLNEQFF
DNA: TGCAGCGTTGTCAGAGCGGGAGTGCTCAATGAGCAGTTCTTC

size: .
V: TRBV6-1
J: TRBJ2-1
D: TRBD2
CDR3: CASRELAGVGNEQFF
DNA: TGTGCCAGCAGAGAACTAGCGGGAGTAGGGAATGAGCAGTTCTTC

size: .
V: TRBV6-5
J: TRBJ1-3
D: .
CDR3: CASSYGGNTIYF
DNA: TGTGCCAGCAGTTATGGAGGAAACACCATATATTTT

size: .
V: TRBV6-5
J: TRBJ1-1
D: .
CDR3: CASSEAGAAFF
DNA: TGTGCCAGCTCCGAAGCAGGGGCGGCTTTCTTT

size: few
V: TRBV30
J: TRBJ2-2
D: TRBD1
CDR3: CARKKGAQSGELFF
DNA: TGTGCCCGGAAGAAGGGGGCGCAGTCCGGGGAGCTGTTTTTT

size: .
V: TRBV2
J: TRBJ2-1
D: TRBD2
CDR3: CASTDRVSGRFYTEQFF
DNA: TGTGCCAGCACCGATAGAGTTAGCGGGAGGTTCTACACTGAGCAGTTCTTC

size: .
V: TRBV7-2
J: TRBJ2-3
D: .
CDR3: CASSPPGLSDTQYF
DNA: TGTGCCAGCAGTCCACCGGGACTCTCAGATACGCAGTATTTT

size: .
V: TRBV5-5
J: TRBJ1-5
D: TRBD1
CDR3: CASSLTPGGTASNQPQHF
DNA: TGTGCCAGCAGCCTAACACCTGGGGGGACAGCTAGCAATCAGCCCCAGCATTTT

size: .
V: TRBV28
J: TRBJ2-5
D: .
CDR3: CASSEREETQYF
DNA: TGTGCCAGCAGTGAAAGGGAGGAGACCCAGTACTTC

size: .
V: TRBV12-5
J: TRBJ2-3
D: TRBD2
CDR3: CASVQKLAGSHLNTDTQYF
DNA: TGTGCTAGTGTACAAAAATTAGCGGGAAGCCACCTAAACACAGATACGCAGTATTTT

size: .
V: TRBV2
J: TRBJ2-2
D: .
CDR3: CASSALTANTGELFF
DNA: TGTGCCAGCAGTGCCTTGACAGCGAACACCGGGGAGCTGTTTTTT

size: many
V: TRBV9
J: TRBJ2-1
D: .
CDR3: CASRPVTGTLDEQFF
DNA: TGTGCCAGCAGGCCCGTGACAGGAACGTTAGATGAGCAGTTCTTC

size: once
V: TRBV13
J: TRBJ2-1
D: .
CDR3: CASSRLVGGKGSYNEQFF
DNA: TGTGCCAGCAGCCGCTTAGTCGGCGGGAAGGGCTCCTACAATGAGCAGTTCTTC

size: .
V: TRBV6-1
J: TRBJ1-5
D: .
CDR3: CATVGGYSNQPQHF
DNA: TGTGCCACCGTAGGGGGTTATAGCAATCAGCCCCAGCATTTT

size: .
V: TRBV23-1
J: TRBJ2-4
D: TRBD1
CDR3: CASSPGTGCNIQYF
DNA: TGCGCCAGCAGTCCCGGGACAGGGTGCAACATTCAGTACTTC

size: .
V: TRBV10-2
J: TRBJ2-7
D: TRBD2
CDR3: CASSGGPGVAGLTVQIYEQYF
DNA: TGCGCCAGCAGTGGGGGACCCGGGGTAGCGGGATTAACTGTCCAGATCTACGAGCAGTACTTC

size: .
V: TRBV5-6
J: TRBJ2-2
D: .
CDR3: CASSLLALNGELFF
DNA: TGTGCCAGCAGCTTGCTGGCCTTAAACGGGGAGCTGTTTTTT

size: .
V: TRBV5-8
J: TRBJ1-2
D: .
CDR3: CASQTTAGKGYGYTF
DNA: TGTGCCAGCCAGACGACGGCGGGAAAGGGCTATGGCTACACCTTC

size: few
V: TRBV28
J: TRBJ2-3
D: .
CDR3: CASIPSGVGTDTQYF
DNA: TGTGCCAGCATCCCTTCGGGGGTTGGCACAGATACGCAGTATTTT

size: few
V: TRBV6-1
J: TRBJ2-7
D: TRBD2
CDR3: CASSEWGGPYEQYF
DNA: TGTGCCAGCAGTGAATGGGGGGGACCCTACGAGCAGTACTTC

size: once
V: TRBV5-1
J: TRBJ2-2
D: .
CDR3: CASKGGQTTGELFF
DNA: TGCGCCAGCAAGGGAGGCCAGACCACCGGGGAGCTGTTTTTT

size: .
V: TRBV21-1
J: TRBJ2-7
D: .
CDR3: CASSKWDIAYEQYF
DNA: TGTGCCAGCAGCAAATGGGACATAGCCTACGAGCAGTACTTC

size: .
V: TRBV7-6
J: TRBJ1-1
D: .
CDR3: CASSKQGNTEAFF
DNA: TGTGCCAGCAGCAAACAGGGTAACACTGAAGCTTTCTTT

size: .
V: TRBV27
J: TRBJ1-1
D: .
CDR3: CASRWSLNTEAFF
DNA: TGTGCCAGCAGGTGGAGCCTGAACACTGAAGCTTTCTTT

size: .
V: TRBV7-9
J: TRBJ2-7
D: .
CDR3: CASSPGGLYEQYF
DNA: TGTGCCAGCAGCCCAGGGGGACTTTACGAGCAGTACTTC

size: .
V: TRBV5-1
J: TRBJ1-1
D: TRBD1
CDR3: CASSLQGLGQGAEAFF
DNA: TGCGCCAGCAGCTTGCAGGGTCTCGGACAGGGGGCAGAAGCTTTCTTT

size: .
V: TRBV30
J: TRBJ1-2
D: .
CDR3: CACEVVYGYTF
DNA: TGTGCCTGTGAGGTCGTCTATGGCTACACCTTC

size: .
V: TRBV6-5
J: TRBJ2-3
D: .
CDR3: CASSYRPPSTDTQYF
DNA: TGTGCCAGCAGTTACCGCCCGCCGAGCACAGATACGCAGTATTTT

size: .
V: TRBV6-4
J: TRBJ1-2
D: TRBD1
CDR3: CASSDTSTGGADGYTF
DNA: TGTGCCAGCAGTGACACATCTACAGGGGGCGCGGATGGCTACACCTTC

size: many
V: TRBV19
J: TRBJ2-2
D: TRBD2
CDR3: CASSGTGGGTGELFF
DNA: TGTGCCAGTAGTGGGACGGGGGGTGGCACCGGGGAGCTGTTTTTT

size: .
V: TRBV6-5
J: TRBJ2-2
D: TRBD1
CDR3: CASSSRDRGTGELFF
DNA: TGTGCCAGCAGTTCCCGGGACAGGGGTACCGGGGAGCTGTTTTTT

size: few
V: TRBV27
J: TRBJ1-4
D: .
CDR3: CASSLRANRKHEKLFF
DNA: TGTGCCAGCAGTTTGAGGGCGAATCGGAAACATGAAAAACTGTTTTTT

size: .
V: TRBV11-2
J: TRBJ2-1
D: TRBD1
CDR3: CASSFSGGSSYNEQFF
DNA: TGTGCCAGCAGCTTCTCAGGGGGAAGCTCCTACAATGAGCAGTTCTTC

size: .
V: TRBV7-9
J: TRBJ1-5
D: .
CDR3: CASSARGSGNQPQHF
DNA: TGTGCCAGCAGCGCCAGGGGATCCGGCAATCAGCCCCAGCATTTT

size: .
V: TRBV2
J: TRBJ1-1
D: .
CDR3: CASQGHLNTEAFF
DNA: TGTGCCAGCCAAGGACACCTTAACACTGAAGCTTTCTTT

size: few
V: TRBV27
J: TRBJ2-7
D: .
CDR3: CASSLYRPGSDYEQYF
DNA: TGTGCCAGCAGTTTGTACCGTCCCGGGAGCGACTACGAGCAGTACTTC

size: .
V: TRBV10-3
J: TRBJ2-3
D: TRBD2
CDR3: CAISESSGRATDTQYF
DNA: TGTGCCATCAGTGAATCAAGCGGGAGGGCCACAGATACGCAGTATTTT

size: .
V: TRBV7-2
J: TRBJ1-1
D: .
CDR3: CASSLGGGLATEAFF
DNA: TGTGCCAGCAGCTTAGGTGGGGGACTAGCGACTGAAGCTTTCTTT

size: .
V: TRBV19
J: TRBJ1-5
D: .
CDR3: CASSIGRVGYQPQHF
DNA: TGTGCCAGTAGTATAGGGAGGGTTGGATATCAGCCCCAGCATTTT

size: many
V: TRBV11-2
J: TRBJ1-1
D: .
CDR3: CASSLVDEAFF
DNA: TGTGCCAGCAGCTTAGTCGATGAAGCTTTCTTT

size: .
V: TRBV30
J: TRBJ2-3
D: TRBD2
CDR3: CARGGLADTDTQYF
DNA: TGTGCCAGGGGGGGACTAGCGGACACAGATACGCAGTATTTT

size: .
V: TRBV4-1
J: TRBJ1-3
D: .
CDR3: CASSQGPQGPTGNTIYF
DNA: TGCGCCAGCAGCCAAGGCCCACAGGGCCCTACTGGAAACACCATATATTTT

size: .
V: TRBV2
J: TRBJ2-2
D: TRBD2
CDR3: CASSRGLAGVYTGELFF
DNA: TGTGCCAGCAGTCGAGGACTAGCGGGAGTGTACACCGGGGAGCTGTTTTTT

size: .
V: TRBV5-1
J: TRBJ2-5
D: TRBD1
CDR3: CASSSGDRDLPVQYF
DNA: TGCGCCAGCAGCAGCGGGGACAGGGATTTACCGGTCCAGTACTTC

size: .
V: TRBV7-9
J: TRBJ1-3
D: TRBD1
CDR3: CASSLAPAGGSGNTIYF
DNA: TGTGCCAGCAGCTTAGCCCCGGCAGGGGGTTCTGGAAACACCATATATTTT

size: .
V: TRBV14
J: TRBJ2-3
D: TRBD2
CDR3: CASSRWGGRLDTQYF
DNA: TGTGCCAGCAGCCGCTGGGGCGGGAGGTTGGATACGCAGTATTTT

size: .
V: TRBV5-1
J: TRBJ1-5
D: .
CDR3: CASSLGPFVRYSNQPQHF
DNA: TGCGCCAGCAGCTTGGGTCCGTTTGTCCGTTATAGCAATCAGCCCCAGCATTTT

size: .
V: TRBV27
J: TRBJ2-7
D: TRBD2
CDR3: CASSPYLRLAGGQTYF
DNA: TGTGCCAGCAGCCCCTATCTCCGTCTAGCGGGAGGTCAAACGTACTTC

size: few
V: TRBV2
J: TRBJ2-2
D: .
CDR3: CASSATGGPPGELFF
DNA: TGTGCCAGCAGTGCTACAGGCGGTCCGCCCGGGGAGCTGTTTTTT

size: .
V: TRBV7-9
J: TRBJ2-1
D: TRBD2
CDR3: CASRIAGANNEQFF
DNA: TGTGCCAGCAGAATAGCGGGAGCGAACAATGAGCAGTTCTTC

size: .
V: TRBV11-2
J: TRBJ2-7
D: TRBD2
CDR3: CASSPGLAGGKGEQYF
DNA: TGTGCCAGCAGCCCCGGACTAGCGGGAGGGAAGGGAGAGCAGTACTTC

size: .
V: TRBV2
J: TRBJ1-3
D: .
CDR3: CASSEDRSVHTIYF
DNA: TGTGCCAGCAGTGAAGACAGGTCTGTCCACACCATATATTTT

size: few
V: TRBV18
J: TRBJ2-7
D: TRBD2
CDR3: CASSQGLADTYEQYF
DNA: TGTGCCAGCTCACAAGGACTAGCGGATACCTACGAGCAGTACTTC

size: .
V: TRBV30
J: TRBJ1-4
D: TRBD1
CDR3: CAWSALGTGDEKLFF
DNA: TGTGCCTGGAGTGCCCTGGGGACAGGGGATGAAAAACTGTTTTTT